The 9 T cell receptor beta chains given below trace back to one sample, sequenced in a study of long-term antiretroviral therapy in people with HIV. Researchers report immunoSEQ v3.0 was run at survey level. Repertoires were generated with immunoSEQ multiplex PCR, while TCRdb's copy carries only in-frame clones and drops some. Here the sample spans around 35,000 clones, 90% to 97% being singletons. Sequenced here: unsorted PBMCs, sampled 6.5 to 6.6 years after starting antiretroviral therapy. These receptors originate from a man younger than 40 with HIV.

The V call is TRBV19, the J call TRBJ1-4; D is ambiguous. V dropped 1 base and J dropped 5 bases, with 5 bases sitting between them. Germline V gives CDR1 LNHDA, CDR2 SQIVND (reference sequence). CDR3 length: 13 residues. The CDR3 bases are TGTGCCAGTAGTATAGCCCCGAATGAAAAACTGTTTTTT. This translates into CASSIAPNEKLFF.

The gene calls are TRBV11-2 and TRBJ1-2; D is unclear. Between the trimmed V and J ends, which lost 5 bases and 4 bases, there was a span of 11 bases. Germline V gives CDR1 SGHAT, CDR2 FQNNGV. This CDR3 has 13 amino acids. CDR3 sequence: CASSPSRLYGYTF. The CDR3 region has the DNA TGTGCCAGCAGCCCGTCTCGGCTCTATGGCTACACCTTC.

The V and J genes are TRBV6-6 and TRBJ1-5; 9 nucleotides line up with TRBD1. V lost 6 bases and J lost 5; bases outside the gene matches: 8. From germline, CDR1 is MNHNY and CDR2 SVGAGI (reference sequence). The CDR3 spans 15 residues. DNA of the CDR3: TGTGCCAGCAGCTACGGGGACAGGGTCGATCAGCCCCAGCATTTT. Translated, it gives CASSYGDRVDQPQHF.

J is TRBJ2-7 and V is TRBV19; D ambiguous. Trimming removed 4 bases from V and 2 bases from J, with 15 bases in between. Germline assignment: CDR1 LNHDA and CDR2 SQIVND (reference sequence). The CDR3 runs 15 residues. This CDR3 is CASSTTGGVTYEQYF. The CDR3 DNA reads TGTGCCAGTAGTACCACGGGTGGGGTCACCTACGAGCAGTACTTC.

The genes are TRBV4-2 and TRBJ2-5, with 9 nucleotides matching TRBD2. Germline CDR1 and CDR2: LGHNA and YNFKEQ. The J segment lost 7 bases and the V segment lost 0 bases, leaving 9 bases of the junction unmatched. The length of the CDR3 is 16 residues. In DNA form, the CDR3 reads TGTGCCAGCAGCCAAGATGTCAGGACTAGCGAGAGGACCCAGTACTTC. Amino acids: CASSQDVRTSERTQYF.

CDR3 in amino acids: CATSKPTTVRQFF. CDR3 nucleotide sequence: TGTGCCACCAGCAAACCAACAACGGTTAGGCAGTTCTTC. The genes are TRBV15 and TRBJ2-1; D not certain. V was shortened by 4 bases and J by 12 bases, with 16 bases between the two germline ends. Germline V CDR1 and CDR2: LNHNV, YYDKDF (reference sequence). The CDR3 is made up of 13 amino acids.

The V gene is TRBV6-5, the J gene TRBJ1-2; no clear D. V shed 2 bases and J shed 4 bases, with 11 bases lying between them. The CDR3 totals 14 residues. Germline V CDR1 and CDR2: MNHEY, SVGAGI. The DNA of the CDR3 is TGTGCCAGCAGTTACGGTTCTCTGAGCTATGGCTACACCTTC. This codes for CASSYGSLSYGYTF.

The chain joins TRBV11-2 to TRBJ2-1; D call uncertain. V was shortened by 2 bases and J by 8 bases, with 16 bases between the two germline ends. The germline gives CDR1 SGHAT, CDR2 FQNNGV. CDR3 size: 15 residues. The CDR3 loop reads CASSLSRPPPDEQFF. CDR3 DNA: TGTGCCAGCAGCTTATCGAGACCTCCCCCGGATGAGCAGTTCTTC.

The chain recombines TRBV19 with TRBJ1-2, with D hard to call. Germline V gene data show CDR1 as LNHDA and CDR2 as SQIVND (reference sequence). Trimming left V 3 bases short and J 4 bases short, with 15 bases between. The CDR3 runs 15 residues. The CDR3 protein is CASSIGQAKRYGYTF. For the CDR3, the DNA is TGTGCCAGTAGTATCGGGCAGGCCAAGCGCTATGGCTACACCTTC. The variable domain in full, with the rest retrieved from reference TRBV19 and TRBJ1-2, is DGGITQSPKYLFRKEGQNVTLSCEQNLNHDAMYWYRQDPGQGLRLIYYSQIVNDFQKGDIAEGYSVSREKKESFPLTVTSAQKNPTAFYLCASSIGQAKRYGYTFGSGTRLTVV.